This TCR beta chain was captured by sequencing in a study of early T cells in non-severe SARS-CoV-2 infection. About the research overall: Bulk RNA taken from unsorted whole blood was sequenced, leaving chains unpaired.

There are a few counts of this clonotype. TCRdb redid the calling of the 5' RACE reads with MiXCR, one entry per CDR3 protein. The sample has tens of thousands of distinct CDR3 sequences, 9% to 15% seen once; the top ten hold around 3.8%. The receptor comes from an adult who was a healthcare worker with PCR-confirmed SARS-CoV-2 infection or an uninfected control (not recorded which). Sequencing was carried out using whole blood.

The CDR3 DNA is TGTGCCAGCAGAAGCTCCGGGACGGGCTCCTACGAGCAGTACTTC. Its protein is CASRSSGTGSYEQYF. The chain is built from TRBV12-3 or TRBV12-4 and TRBJ2-7, with D perhaps given as TRBD1 or TRBD2 (5 bases each). The CDR3 sequence is 15 residues long. V was trimmed by 6 bases and J by 0 bases, leaving 15 bases between them.